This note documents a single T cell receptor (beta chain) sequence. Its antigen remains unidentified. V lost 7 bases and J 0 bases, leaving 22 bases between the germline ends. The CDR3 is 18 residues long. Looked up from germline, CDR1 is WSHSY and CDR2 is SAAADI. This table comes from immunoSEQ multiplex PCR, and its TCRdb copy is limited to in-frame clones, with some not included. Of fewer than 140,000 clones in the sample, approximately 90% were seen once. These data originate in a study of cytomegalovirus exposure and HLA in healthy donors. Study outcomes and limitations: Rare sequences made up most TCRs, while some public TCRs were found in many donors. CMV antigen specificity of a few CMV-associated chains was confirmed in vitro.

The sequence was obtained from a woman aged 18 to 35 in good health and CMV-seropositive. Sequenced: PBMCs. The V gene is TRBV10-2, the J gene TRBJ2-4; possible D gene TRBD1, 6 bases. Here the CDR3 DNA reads TGCGCCAGCACGGGCTTCCTTGGACAGTCGCTAGCCAAAAACATTCAGTACTTC. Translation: CASTGFLGQSLAKNIQYF.